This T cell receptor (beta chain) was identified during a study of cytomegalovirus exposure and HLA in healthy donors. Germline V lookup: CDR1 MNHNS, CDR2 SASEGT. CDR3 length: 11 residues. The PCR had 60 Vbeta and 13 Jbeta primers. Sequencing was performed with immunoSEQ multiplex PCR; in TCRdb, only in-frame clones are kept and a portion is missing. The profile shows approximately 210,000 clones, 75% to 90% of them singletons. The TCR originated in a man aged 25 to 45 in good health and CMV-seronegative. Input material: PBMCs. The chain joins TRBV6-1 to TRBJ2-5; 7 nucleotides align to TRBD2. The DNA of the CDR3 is TGTGTTGGCGGGGGAACGGAGACCCAGTACTTC. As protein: CVGGGTETQYF.